This TCR beta chain was identified in a study of shared clonotypes between healthy human individuals. Study results and limitations: Sample collection involved blood only; tissue repertoires are likely different.

The germline V gene encodes CDR1 SEHNR and CDR2 FQNEAQ (reference sequence). The CDR3 runs to 16 residues. V was trimmed by 3 bases and J by 6 bases, leaving 20 bases between them. Naive CD8 populations comprised CD45RO-negative cells positively selected for CCR7, excluding terminally differentiated effector memory CD45RA+ cells. The protocol was immunoSEQ multiplex PCR, while the TCRdb copy is restricted to in-frame clones and leaves out a portion. This table has hundreds of thousands of clones, approximately 95% appearing once. As for this clone: Its antigen is undetermined.

The sequence was obtained from a woman aged 25 to 39 in good health. The rearrangement links TRBV7-9 to TRBJ1-1; D perhaps matches TRBD1 (6 bases). The specimen was naive CD8+ T cells sorted from blood. In DNA form, the CDR3 reads TGTGCCAGCAGCTTCCCCCCCGGGGGGGGCCGGCCTGAAGCTTTCTTT. Translation: CASSFPPGGGRPEAFF.